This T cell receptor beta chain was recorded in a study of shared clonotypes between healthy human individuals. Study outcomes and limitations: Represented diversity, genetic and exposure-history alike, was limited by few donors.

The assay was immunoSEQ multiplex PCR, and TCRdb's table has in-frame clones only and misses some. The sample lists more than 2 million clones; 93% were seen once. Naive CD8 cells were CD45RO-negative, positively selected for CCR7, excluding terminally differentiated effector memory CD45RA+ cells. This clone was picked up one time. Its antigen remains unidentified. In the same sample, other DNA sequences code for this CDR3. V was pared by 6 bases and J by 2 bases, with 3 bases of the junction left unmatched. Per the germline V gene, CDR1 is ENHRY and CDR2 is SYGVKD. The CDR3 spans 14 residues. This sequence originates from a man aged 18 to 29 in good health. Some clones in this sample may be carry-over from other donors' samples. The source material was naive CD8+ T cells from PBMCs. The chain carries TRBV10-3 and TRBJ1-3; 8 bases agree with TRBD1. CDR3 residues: CAIRDRDTGNTIYF. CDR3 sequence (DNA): TGTGCCATCAGGGACAGGGACACTGGAAACACCATATATTTT.